Each of the 29 T cell receptor beta chains below was sequenced from the same sample in a study of vaccination and CD4 T cells after COVID-19. Cultured CD4+ T-cell DNA underwent Oncomine TCR Beta short-read sequencing. TCRdb fed the PCR reads into MiXCR, producing one record per CDR3 protein. The table lists some 15,000 distinct CDR3 sequences, around 53% of them singletons. Treatment in this sample: approximately 9-day PBMC culture with coronavirus spike peptide pools or control peptides (ViraFEST assay). What these receptors recognize is not known. Sequencing was done on a sample of CD4+ T cells from blood, cultured in vitro. These receptors came from a human donor who had recovered from COVID-19.

The rearrangement joins TRBV6-2 or TRBV6-3 to TRBJ2-7, with D perhaps TRBD1 (5 bases). The V end was cut by 2 bases, the J end by 2 bases, with 7 bases between. The V gene's germline CDR1 is MNHEY and CDR2 SVGEGT. This CDR3 contains 13 residues. The CDR3 loop reads CASSYRGPYEQYF. The CDR3 nucleotides are TGTGCCAGCAGTTACAGGGGTCCCTACGAGCAGTACTTC.

The chain links TRBV6-2 or TRBV6-3 to TRBJ2-7; D ambiguous. Per the germline V gene, CDR1 is MNHEY and CDR2 is SVGEGT. With 7 bases removed from V and 5 bases from J, the gap between germline ends came to 15 bases. The CDR3 spans 13 residues. Here the CDR3 DNA reads TGTGCCAGCAACCCAGACGGAGCCAACGAGCAGTACTTC. Its translation is CASNPDGANEQYF.

This rearrangement joins TRBV10-3 to TRBJ1-5; D gene uncertain. The CDR3 has 16 residues. Trimming left V 2 bases short and J 5 bases short, with 16 bases between. Germline CDR1 is ENHRY and CDR2 is SYGVKD. As DNA, the CDR3 is TGTGCCATCAGTGAGGCTGGAGGGTCGGTGGATCAGCCCCAGCATTTT. Translating it yields CAISEAGGSVDQPQHF.

This clonotype came up a few times. The chain combines TRBV6-5 with TRBJ1-2; tentative D call: TRBD1 (5 bases). CDR1 is MNHEY and CDR2 is SVGAGI in the germline V gene. The CDR3 has 14 amino acids. Trimming took 0 bases from V and 7 from J, leaving 12 bases between them. As DNA, the CDR3 is TGTGCCAGCAGTTACTCGATTAGGACATCTGGCTACACCTTC. Protein sequence: CASSYSIRTSGYTF.

This rearrangement joins TRBV28 to TRBJ1-2; D is perhaps TRBD1 (5 bases). V was pared by 6 bases and J by 5 bases, with 16 bases between. CDR1 is MDHEN, CDR2 SYDVKM, per germline. The CDR3 runs 14 residues. The CDR3 sequence: CASRPTGRVYGYTF. The CDR3 DNA reads as TGTGCCAGCAGGCCGACGGGGCGGGTTTATGGCTACACCTTC.

Here the CDR3 reads CAWSRNGNTIYF. For the CDR3, the DNA is TGTGCCTGGAGTAGAAATGGAAACACCATATATTTT. The chain uses TRBV30 and TRBJ1-3; D is unclear. The V gene's germline CDR1 is GTSNPN and CDR2 SVGIG (reference sequence). There are 12 residues in the CDR3. V lost 2 bases and J 3 bases, leaving 5 bases between the germline ends.

In this sample, this clonotype is large. This chain connects TRBV10-3 to TRBJ2-7; 10 bases agree with TRBD2. CDR3 length: 13 amino acids. Per germline, CDR1 ENHRY and CDR2 SYGVKD. With 9 bases clipped from V and 2 bases from J, the junction kept 4 bases outside the gene matches. DNA for the CDR3: TGTGCCATTGGGACTAGCGCTGCCTACGAGCAGTACTTC. Translation gives CAIGTSAAYEQYF.

V is TRBV19 and J is TRBJ2-5; 9 nucleotides align to TRBD1. V lost 3 bases and J lost 2; bases outside the gene matches: 4. Germline V gene sequence: CDR1 LNHDA, CDR2 SQIVND (reference sequence). The CDR3 has 15 residues. CDR3 region: CASSMTGGPQETQYF. The CDR3 nucleotides are TGTGCCAGTAGTATGACAGGGGGTCCTCAAGAGACCCAGTACTTC.

The chain is built from TRBV6-1 and TRBJ2-5; D not resolved. The CDR3 contains 15 residues. Germline assignment: CDR1 MNHNS and CDR2 SASEGT. The germline V and J ends were trimmed by 3 bases and 2 bases, with 13 bases remaining between them. This CDR3 reads CASSESPTAQETQYF. CDR3 DNA sequence: TGTGCCAGCAGTGAGTCCCCCACAGCTCAAGAGACCCAGTACTTC.

The rearrangement links TRBV28 to TRBJ1-1; the match to TRBD1 covers 10 bases. There are 13 residues in the CDR3. J lost 6 bases, V lost 7 bases, and 5 bases had no gene match. CDR1 and CDR2 from the germline V gene are MDHEN and SYDVKM. The CDR3 DNA is TGTGCCAGCATCCCGGGACAGGGGTCTGAAGCTTTCTTT. This sequence encodes CASIPGQGSEAFF.

This chain uses TRBV27 with TRBJ2-2; 7 positions agree with TRBD1. Per the germline V gene, CDR1 is MNHEY and CDR2 is SMNVEV (reference sequence). The CDR3 spans 14 residues. Trimming at V came to 6 bases and at J to 4 bases, leaving 5 bases not matched to a gene. Written as DNA, the CDR3 is TGTGCCAGCAGGAGACAGGGTGTCACCGGGGAGCTGTTTTTT. This encodes CASRRQGVTGELFF.

V is TRBV21-1 and J is TRBJ1-1; TRBD1, as called in the table, went unchecked against the DNA. TRBV21-1 is designated a pseudogene. This CDR3 is built from 17 residues. The CDR3 spells CASSTRYRLAGITEAFF. DNA of the CDR3: TGTGCCAGCAGCACACGATACAGGCTTGCGGGGATCACTGAAGCTTTCTTT.

This clonotype was seen a single time. V and J are TRBV6-2 or TRBV6-3 and TRBJ2-3; the match to TRBD2 covers 10 bases. Germline CDR1 reads MNHEY; CDR2 reads SVGEGT. J lost 1 base, V lost 6 bases, and 7 bases had no gene match. The CDR3 totals 16 residues. The DNA for the CDR3 is TGTGCCAGCAGGGACCTAGCGGGAGCGGGCACAGATACGCAGTATTTT. This encodes CASRDLAGAGTDTQYF.

This clonotype was seen a handful of times. V is TRBV27 and J is TRBJ1-1, with D unresolved. This CDR3 has 14 residues. Trimming left V 2 bases short and J 4 bases short, with 11 bases between. In germline, CDR1 is MNHEY, CDR2 SMNVEV (reference sequence). The chain's CDR3 is CASSLRVHSTEAFF. CDR3 in DNA: TGTGCCAGCAGTTTAAGGGTTCATAGCACTGAAGCTTTCTTT.

This clonotype was detected only once. V gene TRBV4-3 combines with J gene TRBJ2-2; D not certain. Trimming shortened V by 1 base and J by 5 bases, and 8 bases separated the two germline ends. CDR3 length: 14 residues. Germline V gene sequence: CDR1 LGHNA, CDR2 YSLEER. This chain's CDR3 is CASSQGQGTGELFF. DNA of the CDR3: TGCGCCAGCAGCCAAGGACAAGGGACCGGGGAGCTGTTTTTT.

The chain links TRBV5-1 to TRBJ2-5; D gene unclear. In germline, CDR1 is SGHRS, CDR2 YFSETQ. V was pared by 0 bases and J by 4 bases, with 13 bases between. The CDR3 runs 15 residues. The CDR3: CASSLEGQSRETQYF. The DNA for the CDR3 is TGCGCCAGCAGCTTGGAGGGCCAATCACGAGAGACCCAGTACTTC.

The chain joins TRBV7-6 to TRBJ2-2; 12 bases line up with TRBD2. Per germline, CDR1 SGHVS and CDR2 FNYEAQ. The junction had 6 bases not matched to a gene; V was cut back by 6 bases and J by 4 bases. This CDR3 has 16 amino acids. The CDR3 loop is CASRRLAGDSTGELFF. CDR3 bases: TGTGCCAGCAGAAGACTAGCGGGAGATTCCACCGGGGAGCTGTTTTTT.

V gene TRBV25-1 combines with J gene TRBJ1-2; TRBD1 agrees at 7 bases. Germline CDR1 and CDR2: MGHDK and SYGVNS. The junction had 5 bases not matched to a gene; V was cut back by 2 bases and J by 5 bases. The CDR3 spans 14 residues. This CDR3 is CASSEPQGGYGYTF. The DNA of the CDR3 is TGTGCCAGCAGTGAACCCCAGGGGGGATATGGCTACACCTTC.

The rearrangement links TRBV6-1 to TRBJ2-7, with TRBD1 matching 7 bases. The germline V gene encodes CDR1 MNHNS and CDR2 SASEGT. The CDR3 loop spans 11 amino acids. With 6 bases clipped from V and 7 bases from J, the junction kept 3 bases outside the gene matches. The CDR3 DNA sequence: TGTGCCAGCAGACGACAGGGAGAGCAGTACTTC. Its protein is CASRRQGEQYF.

The chain uses TRBV30 and TRBJ1-1; 9 nucleotides align to TRBD1. The junction had 2 bases not matched to a gene; V was cut back by 3 bases and J by 3 bases. The CDR3 is 13 amino acids. From germline, CDR1 is GTSNPN and CDR2 SVGIG (reference sequence). Here the CDR3 reads CAWSRQGDTEAFF. The CDR3 DNA sequence: TGTGCCTGGAGCCGACAGGGGGACACTGAAGCTTTCTTT.

The chain links TRBV7-2 to TRBJ2-1, with TRBD1 as a possible D gene (5 bases). The CDR3 runs 16 residues. The germline gives CDR1 SGHTA, CDR2 FQGNSA. Trimming cost V 2 bases and J 0 bases, with 11 bases left between them. The CDR3 loop reads CASSLIGASSYNEQFF. The CDR3 DNA reads TGTGCCAGCAGCTTAATAGGGGCTAGCTCCTACAATGAGCAGTTCTTC.

The chain carries TRBV2 and TRBJ1-4; the D is unclear. This CDR3 has 13 residues. CDR1 and CDR2 (germline): SNHLY, FYNNEI. V lost 7 bases to trimming and J lost 5 bases, with 11 bases between them. CDR3 residues: CASNLGRNEKLFF. DNA of the CDR3: TGTGCCAGCAATCTCGGACGGAATGAAAAACTGTTTTTT. Full variable domain (missing parts from reference TRBV2 and TRBJ1-4): EPEVTQTPSHQVTQMGQEVILRCVPISNHLYFYWYRQILGQKVEFLVSFYNNEISEKSEIFDDQFSVERPDGSNFTLKIRSTKLEDSAMYFCASNLGRNEKLFFGSGTQLSVL.

This chain uses TRBV12-3 or TRBV12-4 with TRBJ1-1, with D possibly being TRBD1 (6 bases). The CDR3 length is 15 residues. V gave up 1 base and J gave up 8 bases, with 17 bases separating them. In DNA form, the CDR3 reads TGTGCCAGCAGTTTAGGCTCGGGACACTCGGGCGAAGCTTTCTTT. Protein sequence: CASSLGSGHSGEAFF.

This clonotype was picked up a small number of times. The gene calls are TRBV30 and TRBJ1-2; D is possibly TRBD1 (5 bases). Looked up from germline, CDR1 is GTSNPN and CDR2 is SVGIG (reference sequence). V dropped 5 bases and J dropped 2 bases, with 6 bases sitting between them. The CDR3 contains 11 residues. CDR3 region: CAWGTNYGYTF. In DNA form, the CDR3 reads TGTGCCTGGGGGACGAACTATGGCTACACCTTC.

The chain carries TRBV5-4 and TRBJ2-7, with TRBD2 matching 8 bases. CDR3 size: 16 residues. Germline CDR1 SGHNT, CDR2 YYREEE (reference sequence). V gave up 2 bases and J gave up 5 bases; unmatched junction bases: 12. CDR3 sequence: CASSFSLTGGKNEQYF. In nucleotides, the CDR3 is TGTGCCAGCAGCTTCTCTTTAACGGGAGGGAAGAACGAGCAGTACTTC.

The chain links TRBV7-2 to TRBJ1-2; perhaps TRBD1 as D (6 bases). Germline V CDR1 and CDR2: SGHTA, FQGNSA. The V end lost 5 bases, the J end lost 4 bases, and 17 bases lay between the germline ends. The CDR3 has 15 residues. The CDR3 loop reads CASSPGGRVLYGYTF. The CDR3, as DNA: TGTGCCAGCAGCCCGGGGGGCAGGGTTCTCTATGGCTACACCTTC.

V and J are TRBV7-3 and TRBJ2-1; possibly TRBD1 or TRBD2 for D (5 bases each). The V and J ends lost 3 bases and 3 bases respectively, with 12 bases between them. The CDR3 is made up of 15 amino acids. CDR1 SGHTA and CDR2 FQGTGA come from the germline V gene. CDR3 DNA sequence: TGTGCCAGCAGCTTTGAGGGGACCGGCTACAATGAGCAGTTCTTC. Residues: CASSFEGTGYNEQFF.

The chain has TRBV5-4 and TRBJ1-2; no definite D call. CDR3 length: 13 amino acids. CDR1 and CDR2 (germline): SGHNT, YYREEE (reference sequence). V lost 2 bases and J 3 bases, leaving 8 bases between the germline ends. CDR3 amino acids: CASSFDRDYGYTF. CDR3 coding DNA: TGTGCCAGCAGCTTTGACCGAGACTATGGCTACACCTTC.

The chain employs TRBV20-1 and TRBJ2-3; 8 bases map to TRBD2. V was clipped by 3 bases and J by 0 bases; unmatched bases: 8. Looked up from germline, CDR1 is DFQATT and CDR2 is SNEGSKA (reference sequence). This CDR3 contains 16 residues. As DNA, the CDR3 is TGCAGTGCTAGTAGGTCTAGCGGGTATAGCACAGATACGCAGTATTTT. As protein: CSASRSSGYSTDTQYF.